The TCR beta chain described here comes from a study of T cells in Graves' hyperthyroidism and ophthalmopathy. A few counts support this clonotype. TCR beta CDR3 regions were amplified from RNA transcripts. In the first-round RT-PCR of the TCR CDR3, the HTBI primer set was used. A single record per CDR3 protein comes from TCRdb applying MiXCR to the multiplex PCR reads. The sample lists 300,000 to 450,000 distinct CDR3 sequences; 15% to 18% were seen once. This clonotype originated in a woman between 18 and 29 years old with Graves' hyperthyroidism that later progressed to Graves' ophthalmopathy. Specimen: blood.

CDR3 amino acids: CASSHGGSPYEQYF. The DNA for the CDR3 is TGTGCCAGCAGCCACGGGGGGTCACCGTACGAGCAGTACTTC. V usage is TRBV3-1 and J usage is TRBJ2-7, with TRBD2 matching 7 bases. Germline assignment: CDR1 LGHDT and CDR2 YNNKEL (reference sequence). This CDR3 comprises 14 residues. V dropped 3 bases and J dropped 4; count of bases not matched to a gene: 6.